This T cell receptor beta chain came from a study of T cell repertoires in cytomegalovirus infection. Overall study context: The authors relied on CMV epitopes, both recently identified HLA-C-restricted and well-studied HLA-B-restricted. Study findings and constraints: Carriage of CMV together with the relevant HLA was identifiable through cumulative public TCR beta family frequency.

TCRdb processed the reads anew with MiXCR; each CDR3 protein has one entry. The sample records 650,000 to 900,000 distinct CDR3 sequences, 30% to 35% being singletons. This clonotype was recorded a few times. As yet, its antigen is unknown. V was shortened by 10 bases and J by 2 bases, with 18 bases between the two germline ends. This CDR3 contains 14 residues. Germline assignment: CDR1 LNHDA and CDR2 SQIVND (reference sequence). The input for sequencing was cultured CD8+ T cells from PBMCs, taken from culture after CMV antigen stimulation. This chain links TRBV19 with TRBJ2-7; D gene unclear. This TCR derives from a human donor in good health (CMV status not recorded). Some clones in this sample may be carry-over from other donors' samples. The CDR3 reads CAIPKAEAPYEQYF. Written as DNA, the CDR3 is TGTGCCATCCCGAAGGCAGAGGCCCCCTACGAGCAGTACTTC. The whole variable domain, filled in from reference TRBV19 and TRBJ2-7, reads DGGITQSPKYLFRKEGQNVTLSCEQNLNHDAMYWYRQDPGQGLRLIYYSQIVNDFQKGDIAEGYSVSREKKESFPLTVTSAQKNPTAFYLCAIPKAEAPYEQYFGPGTRLTVT.